The 4 T cell receptor beta chains listed next were all sequenced from one sample in a study of cytomegalovirus exposure and HLA in healthy donors. Primers for the PCR totalled 60 Vbeta and 13 Jbeta. Sequenced by immunoSEQ multiplex PCR; TCRdb stores in-frame clones only, minus some. This sample yields some 180,000 clones, of which about 79% are seen a single time; around 1.6% belongs to the top ten. Source material: PBMCs. The receptors originated from a man between 18 and 29 years old in good health and CMV-seronegative.

In its sample, this clone was seen once. V and J are TRBV6-4 and TRBJ2-5; 8 nucleotides agree with TRBD2. Trimming at V came to 3 bases and at J to 3 bases, leaving 3 bases not matched to a gene. The CDR3 sequence is 14 residues long. Germline lookup yields CDR1 MRHNA and CDR2 SNTAGT. Here the CDR3 reads CASSEFSGEETQYF. The DNA of the CDR3 is TGTGCCAGCAGTGAGTTTAGCGGGGAAGAGACCCAGTACTTC.

This rearrangement joins TRBV19 to TRBJ1-4; D is unresolved. From germline, CDR1 is LNHDA and CDR2 SQIVND (reference sequence). V was shortened by 0 bases and J by 0 bases, with 11 bases between the two germline ends. This CDR3 spans 17 amino acids. CDR3 nucleotides: TGTGCCAGTAGTATAGAAGGAGCTGGTGCAACTAATGAAAAACTGTTTTTT. Translated, it gives CASSIEGAGATNEKLFF.

Note on this clone: Additional DNA sequences in this sample encode the identical CDR3. The chain links TRBV28 to TRBJ1-1, with D hard to call. Germline lookup yields CDR1 MDHEN and CDR2 SYDVKM. Trimming shortened V by 1 base and J by 0 bases, and 18 bases separated the two germline ends. The CDR3 has 18 amino acids. The CDR3 region has the DNA TGTGCCAGCAGTTTATCTCCGCTTGGGAGGAGGATGAACACTGAAGCTTTCTTT. This translates into CASSLSPLGRRMNTEAFF.

This clone was counted a few times. The chain has TRBV6-5 and TRBJ1-6; D remains unclear. V gave up 8 bases and J gave up 7 bases, with 9 bases separating them. The CDR3 covers 12 residues. The germline V gene encodes CDR1 MNHEY and CDR2 SVGAGI. CDR3 coding DNA: TGTGCCAGCCAGAACGGGAATTCACCCCTCCACTTT. Translation gives CASQNGNSPLHF.